This TCR beta chain emerged from a study of T cell clones after liver transplantation. Background on the study: A pre-transplant mixed lymphocyte reaction with TCRbeta sequencing defined graft-donor-reactive clones followed in post-transplant blood.

CDR1 is SGHRS, CDR2 YFSETQ, per germline. V shed 0 bases and J shed 7 bases, with 10 bases lying between them. The CDR3 is 13 amino acids. Points on this clone: Its antigen is not identified.

Study-level points and caveats: The donor-reactive repertoire was only partly measurable in two subjects, lacking donor cells.

Sequencing was performed with immunoSEQ multiplex PCR; in TCRdb, only in-frame clones are kept and a portion is missing. The sample lists tens of thousands of clones, around four fifths occurring once. The chain has TRBV5-1 and TRBJ1-1; D remains unclear. This specimen was CD4+ T cells from blood, taken at the 22-month timepoint. The receptor was isolated from a human patient who received a liver transplant. Some T cells may have originated in the graft donor. The CDR3 region has the DNA TGCGCCAGCAGCTTGGCCGAAGGGAATGAAGCTTTCTTT. Translating it yields CASSLAEGNEAFF.